One T cell receptor beta chain is described in this entry. As yet, its antigen is unknown. The sort gate was single viable CD3+CD4+CD8-CD45RO+ cells for memory CD4+ T cells. Serostatus was set by detecting CMV pp150, pp28, p38, p52 IgG. After thawing, CD4+ T cells were positively selected. Data came from immunoSEQ multiplex PCR; TCRdb stores just in-frame clones and leaves some out. The sample carries 85,000 to 100,000 clones, 80% recorded once. These data originate in a study of memory CD4+ T cells and cytomegalovirus serostatus. At the level of the study: Healthy Belgian adult donors included about nine CMV-positive and approximately 25 CMV-negative people.

V was shortened by 4 bases and J by 0 bases, with 6 bases between the two germline ends. This CDR3 region has 13 residues. Germline values: CDR1 MNHNY, CDR2 SVGAGI (reference sequence). Study-wide results and caveats: About 40% of the roughly 160 known CMV-associated TCRbeta sequences appeared in CD4+ memory.

V usage is TRBV6-6 and J usage is TRBJ1-1; no firm D call. The receptor was isolated from an adult in good health and CMV-seropositive. Sample: memory CD4+ T cells from blood. The CDR3 nucleotides are TGTGCCAGCAGTTCTCACATGAACACTGAAGCTTTCTTT. This sequence encodes CASSSHMNTEAFF.